The 9 T cell receptor beta chains in this list originate from one sample, sequenced in a study of shared clonotypes between healthy human individuals. The table came from immunoSEQ multiplex PCR; TCRdb's copy has only in-frame clones and leaves some out. The sample includes 2 million to 3 million clones, roughly 93% of them seen just once. Sequenced input: naive CD4+ T cells from PBMCs. The subset denotes: CD45RA+ positively selected. Receptors were obtained from a man aged 18 to 29 in good health. Some clones in this sample may be carry-over from other donors' samples.

The gene calls are TRBV7-2 and TRBJ1-1, with D possibly matching TRBD1 (5 bases). The CDR3 sequence is 16 residues long. CDR1 is SGHTA and CDR2 is FQGNSA in the germline V gene. Trimming removed 4 bases at V and 0 bases at J, with 15 bases between. In DNA form, the CDR3 reads TGTGCCAGCAGCTCCCTCCCCGCAGGGATGAACACTGAAGCTTTCTTT. Translation gives CASSSLPAGMNTEAFF.

The chain combines TRBV11-3 with TRBJ2-3; D is ambiguous. The germline gives CDR1 SGHNT, CDR2 YENEEA. V lost 3 bases, J lost 1 base, and 14 bases lay in between. CDR3 length equals 16 residues. The CDR3 sequence: CASSFVGAGGTDTQYF. DNA of the CDR3: TGTGCCAGCAGCTTTGTAGGAGCTGGGGGCACAGATACGCAGTATTTT.

Only one count was recorded for this clone. This rearrangement joins TRBV10-3 to TRBJ2-2; D remains ambiguous. With 1 base removed from V and 6 bases from J, the gap between germline ends came to 9 bases. The CDR3 spans 14 residues. The V gene's germline CDR1 is ENHRY and CDR2 SYGVKD. CDR3 protein: CAISEWTPAGELFF. CDR3 coding DNA: TGTGCCATCAGTGAGTGGACCCCCGCCGGGGAGCTGTTTTTT.

This sequence joins TRBV9 and TRBJ2-5, with D tentatively TRBD2 (7 bases). In germline, CDR1 is SGDLS, CDR2 YYNGEE. Between the trimmed V and J ends, which lost 3 bases and 1 base, there was a span of 13 bases. This CDR3 spans 15 amino acids. The CDR3 DNA sequence: TGTGCCAGCAGCGGGAGGGGGGGGCCCCAAGAGACCCAGTACTTC. As protein: CASSGRGGPQETQYF.

This clone was observed a handful of times. This chain uses TRBV15 with TRBJ1-2, with D possibly being TRBD1 (5 bases). The germline CDR1 and CDR2 sequences are LNHNV and YYDKDF (reference sequence). The CDR3 is 15 residues long. Trimming cost V 0 bases and J 8 bases, with 16 bases left between them. This CDR3 reads CATSRDLGTAPGYTF. DNA of the CDR3: TGTGCCACCAGCAGAGATCTGGGGACGGCTCCGGGCTACACCTTC.

The chain recombines TRBV15 with TRBJ1-3; D not certain. Germline CDR1 reads LNHNV; CDR2 reads YYDKDF (reference sequence). The CDR3 consists of 13 residues. Between the trimmed V and J ends, which lost 5 bases and 6 bases, there was a span of 11 bases. The chain's CDR3 is CATSVDPLNTIYF. The CDR3 DNA is TGTGCCACCAGCGTCGATCCCTTAAACACCATATATTTT.

The chain combines TRBV20-1 with TRBJ2-5, with D hard to call. This CDR3 spans 11 amino acids. V lost 4 bases, J lost 5 bases, and 8 bases lay in between. Germline CDR1 is DFQATT and CDR2 is SNEGSKA (reference sequence). CDR3 protein: CSAIPWETQYF. DNA for the CDR3: TGCAGTGCTATTCCCTGGGAGACCCAGTACTTC.

The chain carries TRBV10-2 and TRBJ2-7, with a possible D match to TRBD2 (5 bases). The CDR3 length is 14 residues. Germline assignment: CDR1 WSHSY and CDR2 SAAADI. V shed 8 bases and J shed 3 bases, with 17 bases lying between them. The CDR3 coding sequence is TGCGCCAGCCGCCCCGGTGGAGGATTCTACGAGCAGTACTTC. The encoded protein is CASRPGGGFYEQYF.

This clone was seen just once. The rearrangement joins TRBV7-2 to TRBJ2-1, with 10 bases that match TRBD2. The CDR3 is made up of 18 amino acids. The germline CDR1 and CDR2 sequences are SGHTA and FQGNSA. Trimming removed 1 base from V and 3 bases from J; junction bases left unmatched: 9. CDR3 in DNA: TGTGCCAGCAGCTTAGACCAGACTAGCGGGCTTGTCTACAATGAGCAGTTCTTC. Translated, it gives CASSLDQTSGLVYNEQFF.